This entry lists 4 T cell receptor beta chains sequenced from one sample in a study of regulatory dendritic cells for organ transplantation. Assay: immunoSEQ multiplex PCR; the TCRdb copy retains only in-frame clones and omits some. There are 26,000 or so clones in the sample; around 83% occur only once, and less than 0.11% lies in the top ten. Sample: naive CD4+ T cells from blood. As for subset: CD45RA+ naive T cells. These TCRs come from a human donor in good health.

The chain couples TRBV19 to TRBJ2-3, with 9 positions matching TRBD2. This CDR3 region has 17 residues. Germline values: CDR1 LNHDA, CDR2 SQIVND (reference sequence). The junction had 11 bases not matched to a gene; V was cut back by 5 bases and J by 2 bases. CDR3 region: CASSRTLAGAPTDTQYF. CDR3 DNA sequence: TGTGCCAGTAGTCGAACTTTAGCGGGGGCCCCCACAGATACGCAGTATTTT.

The chain links TRBV4-2 to TRBJ1-5; TRBD1 is a possible D gene (5 bases). The germline V gene encodes CDR1 LGHNA and CDR2 YNFKEQ. The CDR3 contains 16 residues. The germline V and J ends were trimmed by 1 base and 7 bases, with 17 bases remaining between them. CDR3 residues: CASSQGYTGVLQPQHF. The CDR3, as DNA: TGTGCCAGCAGCCAAGGGTATACGGGGGTATTGCAGCCCCAGCATTTT.

The chain employs TRBV29-1 and TRBJ2-3; the D is unclear. V was shortened by 2 bases and J by 3 bases, with 12 bases between the two germline ends. The germline CDR1 and CDR2 sequences are SQVTM and ANQGSEA. CDR3 size: 14 residues. DNA for the CDR3: TGCAGCGTTGAATTACCGAGGCGGACAGATACGCAGTATTTT. Its translation: CSVELPRRTDTQYF.

In DNA, the CDR3 is TGCGCCAGCAGAAACGGACCGGAGGGTTCACCCCTCCACTTT. Residues: CASRNGPEGSPLHF. The chain combines TRBV5-1 with TRBJ1-6; the D is unclear. The germline CDR1 and CDR2 sequences are SGHRS and YFSETQ. The CDR3 is 14 amino acids. V was clipped by 5 bases and J by 9 bases, with 15 bases between them.